Each of the 25 T cell receptor beta chains below was sequenced from the same sample in a study of T cells in Graves' hyperthyroidism and ophthalmopathy. RNA transcripts were the template for amplifying TCR beta CDR3 regions. A first-round RT-PCR of the TCR CDR3 used the HTBI primer set. TCRdb fed the multiplex PCR reads into MiXCR, producing one record per CDR3 protein. The sample shows more than 550,000 distinct CDR3 sequences, around 19% of them seen only once. Sequencing was performed on blood. All receptors derive from a woman aged 50 to 65 with Graves' hyperthyroidism that later progressed to Graves' ophthalmopathy.

In this sample, this clonotype turned up a few times. This chain's CDR3 is CASGTRVNEAFF. The DNA for the CDR3 is TGTGCCAGTGGGACTAGGGTGAATGAAGCTTTCTTT. The chain is built from TRBV19 and TRBJ1-1; a weak D match, TRBD1 (5 bases). Germline CDR1 LNHDA, CDR2 SQIVND (reference sequence). The V end was cut by 8 bases, the J end by 7 bases, with 14 bases between. The CDR3 is made up of 12 amino acids.

The chain is built from TRBV18 and TRBJ1-1; 7 nucleotides line up with TRBD1. The V gene end was trimmed by 0 bases and the J gene end by 7 bases; junction bases not matched to a gene: 5. Per the germline V gene, CDR1 is KGHSH and CDR2 is LQKENI. This CDR3 has 14 residues. This CDR3 is CASSPPGGDSEAFF. CDR3 DNA: TGTGCCAGCTCACCACCGGGGGGGGACAGTGAAGCTTTCTTT.

A few counts support this clonotype. The V and J genes are TRBV20-1 and TRBJ2-5; possibly TRBD2 for D (6 bases). In germline, CDR1 is DFQATT, CDR2 SNEGSKA (reference sequence). V gave up 1 base and J gave up 5 bases, with 14 bases separating them. This CDR3 is built from 14 residues. The CDR3 sequence is CSARGRGGLETQYF. CDR3 nucleotide sequence: TGCAGTGCTAGAGGGAGGGGCGGGTTGGAGACCCAGTACTTC.

This clonotype was seen ten or more times. The genes are TRBV28 and TRBJ1-2; D uncertain. CDR1 is MDHEN and CDR2 is SYDVKM in the germline V gene. The CDR3 runs to 16 residues. Trimming took 5 bases from V and 6 from J, leaving 22 bases between them. CDR3 protein: CASSRPLMDWMNGYTF. Here the CDR3 DNA reads TGTGCCAGCAGTCGACCACTGATGGACTGGATGAATGGCTACACCTTC.

This clonotype has at least ten counts. The rearrangement uses TRBV11-2 and TRBJ2-1, with TRBD2 matching 7 bases. The V gene's germline CDR1 is SGHAT and CDR2 FQNNGV. J gave up 4 bases and V 3 bases, and 6 bases lay outside the gene matches. This CDR3 is built from 15 residues. As DNA, the CDR3 is TGTGCCAGCAGCTTTGGCGCGGGGGATTACAATGAGCAGTTCTTC. As protein: CASSFGAGDYNEQFF.

This clonotype came up a few times. V usage is TRBV2 and J usage is TRBJ2-6, with 10 bases fitting TRBD1. Trimming cost V 4 bases and J 5 bases; bases outside gene matches: 2. CDR1 and CDR2 (germline): SNHLY, FYNNEI. CDR3 length: 15 residues. CDR3 sequence: CASSVDRGRANVLTF. The CDR3 nucleotides read TGTGCCAGCAGTGTTGACAGGGGGCGGGCCAACGTCCTGACTTTC.

V usage is TRBV19 and J usage is TRBJ2-6, with D maybe TRBD1 (6 bases). The CDR3 covers 17 residues. In germline, CDR1 is LNHDA, CDR2 SQIVND (reference sequence). V was shortened by 6 bases and J by 4 bases, with 19 bases between the two germline ends. This chain's CDR3 is CASSPPWQGPGANVLTF. The CDR3 DNA follows: TGTGCCAGTAGCCCCCCGTGGCAGGGGCCCGGGGCCAACGTCCTGACTTTC.

This clonotype appeared many times. The chain carries TRBV20-1 and TRBJ1-3; D unclear. This CDR3 is built from 14 residues. Per the germline V gene, CDR1 is DFQATT and CDR2 is SNEGSKA (reference sequence). V was pared by 0 bases and J by 1 base, with 7 bases between. Here the CDR3 DNA reads TGCAGTGCTAGAGATACGCAGTCTGGAAACACCATATATTTT. It encodes CSARDTQSGNTIYF.

This clonotype was recorded many times. This chain connects TRBV19 to TRBJ1-1; D is ambiguous. The CDR3 sequence is 13 residues long. With 9 bases removed from V and 0 bases from J, the gap between germline ends came to 11 bases. Germline V gene data show CDR1 as LNHDA and CDR2 as SQIVND (reference sequence). The chain's CDR3 is CASSQTLNTEAFF. The CDR3 DNA sequence: TGTGCCAGCAGCCAAACCTTGAACACTGAAGCTTTCTTT.

This clonotype came up a few times. The V gene is TRBV2, the J gene TRBJ2-1, with no clear D. The CDR3 extends over 10 amino acids. V dropped 9 bases and J dropped 6 bases, with 6 bases sitting between them. Per the germline V gene, CDR1 is SNHLY and CDR2 is FYNNEI. The CDR3 DNA follows: TGTGCCAGTAACCTCAATGAGCAGTTCTTC. Its translation is CASNLNEQFF.

The sample holds many counts of this clonotype. CDR3 DNA: TGCGCCAGCAGCTTGGAGGGATCTATATATGGCTACACCTTC. Protein sequence: CASSLEGSIYGYTF. The chain carries TRBV5-1 and TRBJ1-2; D is unclear. Trimming left V 0 bases short and J 5 bases short, with 11 bases between. This CDR3 is 14 amino acids long. Germline CDR1 is SGHRS and CDR2 is YFSETQ.

The CDR3 here is CASSQQDSNQPQHF. Written as DNA, the CDR3 is TGTGCCAGCAGTCAACAGGATAGCAATCAGCCCCAGCATTTT. This chain joins TRBV2 and TRBJ1-5, with a weak D call TRBD1 (5 bases). V was pared by 5 bases and J by 0 bases, with 8 bases between. The CDR3 is made up of 14 amino acids. The V gene's germline CDR1 is SNHLY and CDR2 FYNNEI. Based on the CDR3 plus reference TRBV2 and TRBJ1-5, the full variable domain is EPEVTQTPSHQVTQMGQEVILRCVPISNHLYFYWYRQILGQKVEFLVSFYNNEISEKSEIFDDQFSVERPDGSNFTLKIRSTKLEDSAMYFCASSQQDSNQPQHFGDGTRLSIL.

A few counts support this clonotype. The chain uses TRBV29-1 and TRBJ1-2; 10 bases fit TRBD1. The length of the CDR3 is 15 residues. The germline CDR1 and CDR2 sequences are SQVTM and ANQGSEA. V was pared by 4 bases and J by 4 bases, with 9 bases of the junction left unmatched. CDR3 sequence (DNA): TGCAGCGTTGTCCCGGGACAGGGGTTGAGCTATGGCTACACCTTC. Amino acids: CSVVPGQGLSYGYTF.

The chain joins TRBV5-4 to TRBJ1-2; the D is unclear. There are 14 residues in the CDR3. The germline V gene has CDR1 SGHNT and CDR2 YYREEE (reference sequence). The V gene lost 0 bases and the J gene lost 5 bases, with 11 bases spanning the gap. This CDR3 is CASSLDRLGYGYTF. The CDR3 DNA reads TGTGCCAGCAGCTTGGACCGGTTAGGGTATGGCTACACCTTC. Using reference TRBV5-4 and TRBJ1-2 for the parts outside the CDR3, the full variable domain is ETGVTQSPTHLIKTRGQQVTLRCSSQSGHNTVSWYQQALGQGPQFIFQYYREEENGRGNFPPRFSGLQFPNYSSELNVNALELDDSALYLCASSLDRLGYGYTFGSGTRLTVV.

The chain recombines TRBV11-2 with TRBJ1-6; D not certain. Germline assignment: CDR1 SGHAT and CDR2 FQNNGV. V shed 5 bases and J shed 6 bases, with 14 bases lying between them. The CDR3 length is 15 residues. The CDR3 here is CASSRQLKSNSPLHF. The DNA of the CDR3 is TGTGCCAGCAGCCGACAATTGAAGTCTAATTCACCCCTCCACTTT.

The chain employs TRBV19 and TRBJ2-1, with 13 nucleotides matching TRBD2. The V and J ends lost 6 bases and 5 bases, in that order; junction bases with no gene match: 4. Germline assignment: CDR1 LNHDA and CDR2 SQIVND (reference sequence). The CDR3 is 15 residues long. CDR3 sequence reads: CASRRTSGGHNEQFF. The CDR3 DNA reads TGTGCCAGTAGACGGACTAGCGGGGGACACAATGAGCAGTTCTTC.

The chain uses TRBV7-9 and TRBJ1-6; D not resolved. V was clipped by 4 bases and J by 6 bases, with 25 bases between them. The CDR3 length is 19 residues. Germline CDR1 and CDR2: SEHNR and FQNEAQ (reference sequence). The CDR3 DNA reads TGTGCCAGCAGCTGGATTAACTTGTACGACGGACTACGTAATTCACCCCTCCACTTT. It is translated as CASSWINLYDGLRNSPLHF.

This clonotype was recorded only once. The gene calls are TRBV28 and TRBJ2-3, with D perhaps TRBD1 or TRBD2 (5 bases each). The V end lost 6 bases, the J end lost 5 bases, and 18 bases lay between the germline ends. CDR1 and CDR2 from the germline V gene are MDHEN and SYDVKM. CDR3 length equals 15 residues. Here the CDR3 DNA reads TGTGCCAGCAGGCCCGGGGCCCCCCGTGGAGATACGCAGTATTTT. As protein: CASRPGAPRGDTQYF.

This clonotype was seen many times. This CDR3 is CSARDNSPLHF. DNA for the CDR3: TGCAGTGCTAGAGATAATTCACCCCTCCACTTT. V gene TRBV20-1 combines with J gene TRBJ1-6, with no clear D. The CDR3 sequence is 11 residues long. CDR1 and CDR2 (germline): DFQATT, SNEGSKA (reference sequence). V was pared by 0 bases and J by 6 bases, with 0 bases between.

This clonotype was counted between two and nine times. The rearrangement links TRBV9 to TRBJ2-7; D is unresolved. There are 13 residues in the CDR3. Germline-derived CDR1 and CDR2 are SGDLS and YYNGEE. The germline V and J ends were trimmed by 5 bases and 1 base, with 10 bases remaining between them. The CDR3 here is CASRKDGSYEQYF. DNA for the CDR3: TGTGCCAGCAGGAAGGACGGTTCCTACGAGCAGTACTTC.

At least ten counts were recorded for this clonotype. The chain links TRBV2 to TRBJ2-6, with D unclear. This CDR3 contains 15 residues. Between the trimmed V and J ends, which lost 3 bases and 3 bases, there was a span of 9 bases. In germline, CDR1 is SNHLY, CDR2 FYNNEI. In DNA, the CDR3 is TGTGCCAGCAGTGATCTAGGGTATGGGGCCAACGTCCTGACTTTC. It codes for CASSDLGYGANVLTF.

This clonotype was observed a few times. The chain has TRBV6-1 and TRBJ1-1; 8 bases agree with TRBD1. Trimming took 6 bases from V and 1 from J; bases not matched to a gene: 7. Germline V gives CDR1 MNHNS, CDR2 SASEGT. The CDR3 is 15 amino acids. The CDR3 reads CASSVEQGGNTEAFF. CDR3 sequence (DNA): TGTGCCAGCAGCGTTGAACAGGGGGGGAACACTGAAGCTTTCTTT.

This clonotype has just a few counts. The J gene is TRBJ2-3, the V gene TRBV13; the D gene is possibly TRBD2 (6 bases). Trimming pared 2 bases from V and 1 base from J, leaving 13 bases between. Germline V gene sequence: CDR1 PRHDT, CDR2 FYEKMQ (reference sequence). CDR3 length: 16 residues. The CDR3 DNA follows: TGTGCCAGCAGCTTAAATCATGGCGGGGGCACAGATACGCAGTATTTT. This translates into CASSLNHGGGTDTQYF.

This clonotype showed up just a few times. The rearrangement joins TRBV20-1 to TRBJ2-7, with D unresolved. Trimming shortened V by 4 bases and J by 7 bases, and 17 bases separated the two germline ends. Germline CDR1 DFQATT, CDR2 SNEGSKA (reference sequence). This CDR3 is built from 13 residues. Here the CDR3 reads CSANSVSVDEQYF. In DNA, the CDR3 is TGCAGTGCTAACTCAGTCTCGGTTGATGAGCAGTACTTC.

This clonotype was observed at least ten times. The chain combines TRBV20-1 with TRBJ2-5, with D uncertain. V was clipped by 0 bases and J by 7 bases, with 12 bases between them. This CDR3 comprises 13 residues. Per germline, CDR1 DFQATT and CDR2 SNEGSKA (reference sequence). The CDR3 DNA is TGCAGTGCTAGAGATATCACGTTTCGGACCCAGTACTTC. Translation gives CSARDITFRTQYF.